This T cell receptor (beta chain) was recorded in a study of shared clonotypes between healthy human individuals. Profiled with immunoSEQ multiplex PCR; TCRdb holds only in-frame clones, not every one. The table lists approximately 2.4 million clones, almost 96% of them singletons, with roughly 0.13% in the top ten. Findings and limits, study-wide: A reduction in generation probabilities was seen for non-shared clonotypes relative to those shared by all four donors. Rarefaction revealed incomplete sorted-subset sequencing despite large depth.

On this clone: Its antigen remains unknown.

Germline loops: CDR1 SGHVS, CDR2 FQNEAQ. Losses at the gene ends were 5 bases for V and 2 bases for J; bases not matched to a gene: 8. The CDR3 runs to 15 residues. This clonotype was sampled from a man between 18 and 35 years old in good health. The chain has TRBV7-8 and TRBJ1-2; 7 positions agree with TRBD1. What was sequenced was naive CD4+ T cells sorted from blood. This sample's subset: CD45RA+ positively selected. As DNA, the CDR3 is TGTGCCAGCAGCCAGCGGGGACAGACCAACTATGGCTACACCTTC. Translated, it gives CASSQRGQTNYGYTF.